This T cell receptor (beta chain) was captured by sequencing in a study of beta chain features in type 1 diabetes. There are 13 residues in the CDR3. Trimming pared 4 bases from V and 2 bases from J, leaving 11 bases between. CDR1 is SQVTM, CDR2 ANQGSEA, per germline. For this clone: Its antigen is undetermined.

General observations from the study: With patients and controls alike, PCR might favor shorter templates to an equal degree. Shorter TCRB CDR3s, moderately but significantly so, were found in Type 1 diabetes patients in all four CD4+ subsets.

The entirety of the isolated RNA underwent reverse transcription, so expressed TCRB transcripts were sequenced. Naive, central memory and regulatory T cell samples came to a mean of approximately 3.3 million reads. Clones were sequenced by immunoSEQ multiplex PCR, and TCRdb holds only the in-frame ones, with some missing. Here the sample spans about 410,000 clones, roughly 14% being singletons. Every sorted population was more than 95% pure. The TCR was taken from a young man in good health. The chain couples TRBV29-1 to TRBJ2-5; the D gene is possibly TRBD2 (5 bases). Sequencing used naive CD4+ T cells from blood. CDR3 sequence reads: CSVARRTQETQYF. The CDR3, as DNA: TGCAGCGTTGCCCGACGGACTCAAGAGACCCAGTACTTC.